This T cell receptor (beta chain) is from a study of cytomegalovirus exposure and HLA in healthy donors (dated by TCRdb to the late 2010s). Describing the broader study: According to an earlier analysis of a few hundred of the donors, roughly 180 million T cells yielded 117 million unique TCR beta sequences and about 300 Gb of sequence data. An early release that covered fewer than 800 HLA-typed donors contained approximately 300 gigabases of sequencing data and 85 million to 100 million unique TCR sequences. The genetic ancestry cluster associated with self-reported Caucasian donors included over 65% of the approximately 410 genotyped donors. The study aimed to test whether cataloging public T cell receptors could reveal signatures of past pathogen exposure. Using immunosequencing, the study profiled T cell repertoires from 666 subjects and related those repertoires to cytomegalovirus serostatus. A separate validation cohort of about 110 different subjects was used in addition to the 666-subject first cohort. High-throughput TCR immunosequencing, statistical association of individual TCRs with disease status, and machine learning were combined to predict cytomegalovirus infection status. To study patterns of TCR occurrence, a later analysis re-analyzed previously published TCR beta repertoires from hundreds of donors and added high-resolution HLA genotyping. Rather than drawing on any new phenotypic data, the later analysis identified candidate immune exposures from TCR beta sequences and the way those sequences occurred across donors. In an earlier analysis of 587 of the donors, high-throughput TCR beta sequencing was used to judge whether each TCR beta V gene segment behaved as functional or pseudogenic. Donor age, sex, ethnicity and CMV serostatus were collected together with the repertoire data. A later genetic analysis took genome-wide SNP genotypes for about 55% of the 666 donors and used that subset as a discovery cohort. All discovery cohort repertoires had been generated on a single sequencing platform. Both class I and class II loci were covered by HLA typing, at four-digit resolution. The number of typed donors differed by locus: about 629-630 for A, B, C, DRB1 and DQB1; 500 to 550 for DQA1; 606 for DPA1; and 450 to 480 for DPB1. A handful of DR-DQ haplotypes were handled as single units for association and clustering because linkage in the cohort was strong. Among around 400 genotyped donors of the cohort, an average of 235,054 unique TCR beta nucleotide sequences were sequenced per donor, roughly 18% of them non-productive. The research as a whole found: A later analysis reported that several top co-occurrence clusters appeared linked to parvovirus B19, influenza, CMV and Epstein-Barr virus. In a later analysis, 15,000 to 20,000 TCR beta sequences were associated with specific HLA alleles at a false discovery rate of 0.05. Because HLA typing was unavailable for some donors at each locus, only the typed subset was used in association tests. The study listed 164 TCR beta chains as associated with cytomegalovirus. In a later genetic analysis, fewer N-insertions in productive TCRs were reported among donors in an Asian-associated ancestry cluster than the roughly 710-donor mean. In an earlier analysis of some 500 of the donors, most TCR beta V segments appeared in productive rearrangements about 87% or about 30% of the time, broadly matching IMGT annotations. A group of highly shared sequence variants was considered likely to be a technical artifact of the sequencing pipeline. The classifier was reported to diagnose cytomegalovirus status with high specificity and sensitivity in both the original and validation cohorts. This cohort had only TCR beta chains sequenced, and the lack of alpha or paired-chain data limited which features could be detected. Three of the identified cytomegalovirus-associated TCR beta chains were confirmed in vitro to be specific for cytomegalovirus antigens. Because the 87-base-pair reads could not distinguish some IMGT-functional V segments, including TRBV6-2 and TRBV6-3, those segments were excluded. For the cohort, immune exposure information was limited to CMV serostatus. In a later analysis, TCR association rates were found to vary across HLA loci, with the most associated TCRs seen for DRB1 alleles and the fewest for HLA-C alleles. In a later analysis, HLA-associated TCR beta chains showed more clonal expansion and lower generation probabilities than non-associated chains that were equally common. A further reported finding was that TCR beta sequences accurately predicted the HLA-A and HLA-B alleles for most subjects in the first cohort. V-gene and J-gene trimming of TCR beta chains was associated with a missense DCLRE1C variant in a later genetic analysis, and the association was replicated in an independent cohort. Assigning TCR associations to individual alleles was difficult when HLA alleles, especially DR and DQ, strongly co-occurred. The authors suggested that the approach could potentially be generalized to other disease states and immunological phenotypes. Most CMV-associated TCR beta chains appeared to be HLA-restricted in a later analysis, and the HLA associations seemed to be driven largely by CMV exposure. Presence/absence analyses assumed roughly uniform sequencing depth across donors, an assumption that may not hold. Because counts were too low, roughly 18 rarely observed V segments, including chromosome 9 orphons, were left out of the earlier analysis of a few hundred of the donors. Most TCR sequences were seen in very few donors, while some public TCRs were found in many individuals. Linkage disequilibrium might explain the correlated functional status among segregating V segments, but an unknown experimental factor could not be ruled out.

The cohort was made up of around 720 healthy bone marrow donors. At the time of sampling, all cohort members were nominally healthy, though unrecorded immune exposures were likely present. The donor tested CMV seronegative and was one of the 352 seronegative cohort members. Every donor gave a peripheral blood sample, and the peripheral blood mononuclear cells from that sample were used for TCR beta sequencing. Genomic DNA extraction from the blood cell samples was performed with the Qiagen DNeasy Blood Extraction Kit. CDR1 and CDR2 were assigned from the germline V gene (reference sequence) as GTSNPN and SVGIG. The CDR3 covers 14 residues, taking in both the cysteine and the phenylalanine. Only CDR3 DNA is held: 42 bases, read in frame from base 1. V is shortened by 0 bases, J by 5 bases, and the region joining them spans 11 bases. The library was obtained by the immunoSEQ multiplex PCR assay. A mixture of 60 forward primers for TCR Vbeta segments and 13 reverse primers for TCR Jbeta segments was used in the multiplex PCR. The CDR3 region of rearranged TCR beta genes was amplified from genomic DNA by a multiplex PCR assay. Amplified TCR beta libraries were sequenced as 87-base-pair reads on the Illumina HiSeq System. The original pipeline was this. Across the 700 or so repertoires, a later analysis counted about 81 million unique TCR beta chains, 9 million to 14 million of which were shared by at least two donors. To remove PCR and sequencing errors, raw reads were error-corrected and collapsed into unique sequences using a nearest-neighbor algorithm that merged closely related sequences. To assign V, D and J gene segments, CDR3 sequences were aligned to IMGT reference sequences. Each retained sequence needed at least a six-nucleotide match to both a V gene segment and a J gene segment. Rearrangements were called productive when the CDR3 lacked stop codons and stayed in frame with V and J; all others were non-productive. CDR3 was defined according to IMGT convention as the region running from the second conserved V-encoded cysteine to the conserved J-encoded phenylalanine. The earlier analysis of 450 to 750 of the donors excluded any sequence lacking an unambiguous match to a single V gene segment. An earlier analysis of under 750 of the donors called V segments functional above 56.7% productive rearrangements and segregating when the between-donor standard deviation exceeded 5%. A statistical classification framework was developed to diagnose cytomegalovirus status using the catalog of TCR beta chain sequences. In a later analysis, V and J genes were assigned by comparing TCR nucleotide sequences against IMGT/GENE-DB human TR gene sequences. A later analysis assigned CDR3 sequences and most-parsimonious VDJ recombination scenarios with the TCRdist pipeline. In a later analysis, every TCR beta chain was defined by the combination of its CDR3 amino acid sequence and its V-gene family, and reads without a unique V-gene family were dropped. A later analysis removed several hundred highly shared, low-generation-probability nucleotide sequences to deal with suspected cross-contamination and a sequencing artifact. In a later analysis, a clonal expansion index for each public chain was calculated from normalized within-repertoire ranks of inferred template counts. Generation probabilities in a later analysis came from a VDJ recombination model fitted to out-of-frame rearrangements, and those results were checked against IGoR. In a later analysis, hypergeometric tests were used to score TCR-TCR, TCR-HLA and TCR-CMV co-occurrence, with a repertoire-size bias correction applied to TCR pairs. In a later analysis, false discovery rates were estimated by permuting HLA or CMV assignments 20 times. In a later analysis, co-occurring TCRs were grouped using DBSCAN, with TCRdist sequence similarity added in when clustering inside HLA-allele-positive subsets. Co-occurrence clustering excluded repertoires with fewer than 30,000 or more than 120,000 public chains, plus five with anomalous nucleotide sharing. TCRdb limited this immuneACCESS table to in-frame rearrangements with V and J called. A share of clones is missing; checked studies link under half to unresolved V genes, and the rest is unexplained. That table gives V, J and clone size, and the DNA gave D and trimming. This sample gives approximately 110,000 clones in total; around 15% of them show up just once. The top ten clonotypes cover around 0.86% of the sample.

Turning to this clone: Its antigen target is currently unknown. No clone much larger than this one lies a single base away; base qualities are absent.

Sample: PBMCs. This TCR was recovered from a female donor in good health and CMV-seronegative. The chain is assembled from TRBV30 and TRBJ1-5; no D segment can be confidently identified. The DNA sequence follows: TGTGCCTGGAGTGTACGTGGGCAATATCAGCCCCAGCATTTT. It specifies CAWSVRGQYQPQHF.